This T cell receptor beta chain was captured in a study of cytomegalovirus exposure and HLA in healthy donors. PCR employed 60 Vbeta and 13 Jbeta primers. Original data processing: In a later analysis, around 12 million of about 80 million unique beta chains occurred in at least two donors. Assay used: immunoSEQ multiplex PCR; TCRdb lists only in-frame clones, some missing. The V and J calls and clone size come from that table; D and trimming were worked out from the DNA. Its table lists under 95,000 clones. Per germline, CDR1 MNHNS and CDR2 SASEGT. J was trimmed by 2 bases and V by 3 bases; bases with no gene match: 8. This CDR3 comprises 16 residues.

The clonotype was recovered from a man between 18 and 29 years old in good health and CMV-seropositive. The chain couples TRBV6-1 to TRBJ2-5; TRBD2 matches 8 bases. Specimen: PBMCs. In nucleotides, the CDR3 is TGTGCCAGCAGTGATGATCGGGGGGGCCTTCAAGAGACCCAGTACTTC. The encoded protein is CASSDDRGGLQETQYF.